Shown below are 23 T cell receptor beta chains from a single sample sequenced in a study of shared clonotypes between healthy human individuals. TCRdb keeps only in-frame clones here, not all; method: immunoSEQ multiplex PCR. Altogether millions of clones are present, around 95% being singletons, with the ten largest covering 0.13%. Sequencing was done on a sample of naive CD4+ T cells sorted from blood. The subset: CD45RA+ positively selected. These receptors originate from a man between 18 and 35 years old in good health.

This sequence joins TRBV5-1 and TRBJ2-7; 7 bases match TRBD1. Germline trimming cut 4 bases from V and 3 bases from J; bases unmatched to any gene: 7. Germline values: CDR1 SGHRS, CDR2 YFSETQ. The CDR3 runs to 14 residues. This CDR3 reads CASSVTRGNYEQYF. DNA for the CDR3: TGCGCCAGCAGCGTTACCAGGGGGAACTACGAGCAGTACTTC.

The table lists this clone with a count of one. Other DNA sequences within the sample encode an identical CDR3. This sequence joins TRBV27 and TRBJ1-5, with 9 bases that match TRBD1. With V trimmed by 2 bases and J by 0 bases, 5 bases remained unmatched. The CDR3 spans 17 residues. Germline CDR1 MNHEY, CDR2 SMNVEV (reference sequence). CDR3: CASSLGTGLYSNQPQHF. Here the CDR3 DNA reads TGTGCCAGCAGTTTAGGGACAGGGCTGTATAGCAATCAGCCCCAGCATTTT.

The J gene is TRBJ1-6, the V gene TRBV28; D is possibly TRBD1 (6 bases). V gave up 4 bases and J gave up 19 bases, with 14 bases separating them. The germline V gene has CDR1 MDHEN and CDR2 SYDVKM. There are 11 residues in the CDR3. The CDR3 is CASSSGQPGHF. CDR3 in DNA: TGTGCCAGCAGTTCCGGACAGCCCGGTCACTTT.

The V gene is TRBV27, the J gene TRBJ2-7, with D possibly called TRBD1 or TRBD2 (5 bases each). The CDR3 is 14 residues long. Germline values: CDR1 MNHEY, CDR2 SMNVEV (reference sequence). The V gene lost 8 bases and the J gene lost 2 bases, with 16 bases spanning the gap. The CDR3 nucleotides read TGTGCCAGCGGCATGGAACGGGGCCCCTACGAGCAGTACTTC. Protein: CASGMERGPYEQYF.

This clone was counted a single time. This chain connects TRBV5-1 to TRBJ2-2, with 7 bases matching TRBD1. Germline values: CDR1 SGHRS, CDR2 YFSETQ. The J segment lost 3 bases and the V segment lost 3 bases, leaving 8 bases of the junction unmatched. This CDR3 spans 16 amino acids. This chain's CDR3 is CASSSRGTQDTGELFF. The CDR3 coding sequence is TGCGCCAGCAGCTCCAGGGGGACCCAAGACACCGGGGAGCTGTTTTTT.

The rearrangement uses TRBV9 and TRBJ1-2; no clear D gene. Germline CDR1 reads SGDLS; CDR2 reads YYNGEE. The CDR3 is made up of 11 amino acids. V shed 3 bases and J shed 4 bases, with 4 bases lying between them. The CDR3 region has the DNA TGTGCCAGCAGCGCCTCCTATGGCTACACCTTC. This gives the protein CASSASYGYTF.

This sequence joins TRBV5-1 and TRBJ2-6, with D unresolved. Looked up from germline, CDR1 is SGHRS and CDR2 is YFSETQ. Trimming shortened V by 1 base and J by 0 bases, and 8 bases separated the two germline ends. This CDR3 is built from 16 residues. Here the CDR3 reads CASSLRSTSGANVLTF. CDR3 DNA sequence: TGCGCCAGCAGCTTGCGTTCAACCTCTGGGGCCAACGTCCTGACTTTC.

V usage is TRBV28 and J usage is TRBJ2-5, with D possibly being TRBD1 or TRBD2 (5 bases each). Trimming removed 5 bases from V and 7 bases from J, with 23 bases in between. The CDR3 totals 16 residues. The V gene's germline CDR1 is MDHEN and CDR2 SYDVKM. The CDR3 DNA reads as TGTGCCAGCAGTCTAAAAATCACAGGTGCGGGCGGGACCCAGTACTTC. It yields the protein CASSLKITGAGGTQYF. The variable domain in full, with the rest retrieved from reference TRBV28 and TRBJ2-5, is DVKVTQSSRYLVKRTGEKVFLECVQDMDHENMFWYRQDPGLGLRLIYFSYDVKMKEKGDIPEGYSVSREKKERFSLILESASTNQTSMYLCASSLKITGAGGTQYFGPGTRLLVL.

The chain links TRBV11-2 to TRBJ2-3; weak D call: TRBD2 (5 bases). Deletions cut 4 bases from V and 8 bases from J, with 13 bases between. Germline CDR1 SGHAT, CDR2 FQNNGV. This CDR3 region has 13 residues. The chain's CDR3 is CASSSVLEGTQYF. The CDR3 DNA sequence: TGTGCCAGCAGCTCCGTACTAGAAGGTACGCAGTATTTT. Full variable domain (remainder filled in from reference TRBV11-2 and TRBJ2-3): EAGVAQSPRYKIIEKRQSVAFWCNPISGHATLYWYQQILGQGPKLLIQFQNNGVVDDSQLPKDRFSAERLKGVDSTLKIQPAKLEDSAVYLCASSSVLEGTQYFGPGTRLTVL.

The CDR3 spells CASSASGEPQHF. In DNA, the CDR3 is TGTGCCAGCAGCGCTTCGGGGGAGCCCCAGCATTTT. The chain couples TRBV6-1 to TRBJ1-5; D is perhaps TRBD1 (5 bases). The CDR3 sequence is 12 residues long. The germline gives CDR1 MNHNS, CDR2 SASEGT. V was shortened by 6 bases and J by 8 bases, with 11 bases between the two germline ends.

J is TRBJ2-7 and V is TRBV5-1; D not resolved. Germline-derived CDR1 and CDR2 are SGHRS and YFSETQ. This CDR3 spans 13 amino acids. V dropped 2 bases and J dropped 6 bases, with 12 bases sitting between them. CDR3: CASSFSRAGEQYF. CDR3 in DNA: TGCGCCAGCAGCTTCTCAAGGGCCGGCGAGCAGTACTTC.

The count of this clone is one. CDR3: CASSDGLGSPLHF. CDR3 DNA: TGTGCCAGCAGTGACGGCTTGGGTTCACCCCTCCACTTT. This rearrangement joins TRBV2 to TRBJ1-6; D is unresolved. The CDR3 consists of 13 residues. CDR1 and CDR2 from the germline V gene are SNHLY and FYNNEI. V shed 3 bases and J shed 9 bases, with 9 bases lying between them.

This clone was seen only once. This chain links TRBV30 with TRBJ2-2; TRBD2 agrees at 10 bases. This CDR3 spans 17 amino acids. The V gene end was trimmed by 0 bases and the J gene end by 6 bases; junction bases not matched to a gene: 10. Germline V gives CDR1 GTSNPN, CDR2 SVGIG (reference sequence). DNA of the CDR3: TGTGCCTGGAGTGTACAGAGGACTAGCGGTTTCCCCGGGGAGCTGTTTTTT. Translation: CAWSVQRTSGFPGELFF.

This clone was seen only a few times. Being one base from a much bigger clone, this may be a read error. This rearrangement joins TRBV11-2 to TRBJ1-2; 8 nucleotides match TRBD1. The CDR3 is 14 residues long. Per germline, CDR1 SGHAT and CDR2 FQNNGV. Trimming took 5 bases from V and 6 from J; bases not matched to a gene: 8. CDR3 amino acids: CASSPSTGVNGYTF. DNA for the CDR3: TGTGCCAGCAGCCCCTCGACAGGGGTAAATGGCTACACCTTC.

This chain joins TRBV7-2 and TRBJ1-1; D is unclear. This CDR3 region has 13 residues. Trimming took 3 bases from V and 4 from J, leaving 9 bases between them. CDR1 and CDR2 (germline): SGHTA, FQGNSA. As DNA, the CDR3 is TGTGCCAGCAGCTTTAGGTTGAGCACTGAAGCTTTCTTT. Its protein is CASSFRLSTEAFF.

The gene calls are TRBV23-1 and TRBJ2-5, with no clear D. TRBV23-1 is given ORF status, its function remaining uncertain. There are 13 residues in the CDR3. Trimming removed 5 bases from V and 0 bases from J, with 7 bases in between. The CDR3 protein is CASSKYYQETQYF. CDR3 DNA sequence: TGCGCCAGCAGTAAGTATTACCAAGAGACCCAGTACTTC.

This sequence joins TRBV6-5 and TRBJ2-7; D might be TRBD1 (5 bases). In germline, CDR1 is MNHEY, CDR2 SVGAGI. V was shortened by 2 bases and J by 0 bases, with 11 bases between the two germline ends. The CDR3 runs 15 residues. The CDR3 is CASSYRTPSSYEQYF. The CDR3 nucleotides are TGTGCCAGCAGTTACCGGACACCAAGCTCCTACGAGCAGTACTTC.

As to this clone: Other DNA sequences in this specimen translate into the identical CDR3. The V and J genes are TRBV10-3 and TRBJ1-2, with D uncertain. V lost 0 bases, J lost 5 bases, and 10 bases lay in between. The germline gives CDR1 ENHRY, CDR2 SYGVKD. The CDR3 totals 14 residues. DNA for the CDR3: TGTGCCATCAGTGAGTCGGCCCTGGGGTATGGCTACACCTTC. Its translation is CAISESALGYGYTF.

V is TRBV5-4 and J is TRBJ1-2; no clear D. Trimming took 2 bases from V and 4 from J, leaving 12 bases between them. This CDR3 comprises 14 residues. Germline V gene sequence: CDR1 SGHNT, CDR2 YYREEE (reference sequence). The CDR3 DNA reads as TGTGCCAGCAGCTTAATAGACCCCTCCTATGGCTACACCTTC. Translation: CASSLIDPSYGYTF.

This clone appeared once. The same CDR3 arises from other DNA sequences in this sample as well. The rearrangement uses TRBV6-5 and TRBJ2-2; TRBD2 might be the D (5 bases). The germline V and J ends were trimmed by 6 bases and 1 base, with 12 bases remaining between them. Germline V gene sequence: CDR1 MNHEY, CDR2 SVGAGI. The CDR3 is 15 residues long. CDR3 in DNA: TGTGCCAGCAGCCGCGGGTTGGGGAACACCGGGGAGCTGTTTTTT. This encodes CASSRGLGNTGELFF.

The rearrangement uses TRBV5-4 and TRBJ2-6; 9 bases are shared with TRBD2. The CDR3 is made up of 19 amino acids. The junction had 11 bases not matched to a gene; V was cut back by 4 bases and J by 0 bases. Germline lookup yields CDR1 SGHNT and CDR2 YYREEE (reference sequence). CDR3 bases: TGTGCCAGCAGCCCCGGGGGGTTAGCGGGAGTCTCTGGGGCCAACGTCCTGACTTTC. Its protein product is CASSPGGLAGVSGANVLTF.

Worth noting for this clone: Other DNA sequences from this sample encode an identical CDR3 as well. The chain employs TRBV5-1 and TRBJ2-7; D not certain. Germline CDR1 is SGHRS and CDR2 is YFSETQ. The CDR3 is made up of 14 amino acids. The ends were cut back, 0 bases at V and 4 bases at J, with 11 bases in the middle. The CDR3 region is CASSLGGNSYEQYF. The CDR3 DNA reads as TGCGCCAGCAGCTTGGGAGGTAACTCTTACGAGCAGTACTTC.

The table lists this clone with a count of one. The chain joins TRBV6-5 to TRBJ2-3; D uncertain. The germline gives CDR1 MNHEY, CDR2 SVGAGI. V was shortened by 4 bases and J by 0 bases, with 5 bases between the two germline ends. The CDR3 is 13 residues long. The CDR3 spells CASSSTSTDTQYF. DNA of the CDR3: TGTGCCAGCAGTTCGACTAGCACAGATACGCAGTATTTT.